The entry that follows covers one TCR beta chain sequence. This clonotype showed up just a few times. The clone's antigen remains unknown. The input lacks base qualities; no much larger clone sits a single base away. Donors were a few dozen systemically healthy Caucasian individuals from Russia aged 6 to 90 years. Each donor gave ten milliliters of peripheral blood, collected into EDTA-treated Vacutainer tubes. Ficoll-Paque density-gradient centrifugation was used to isolate PBMCs, with at least 7 million per sample. Trizol reagent was used to extract total RNA from PBMCs, with at least 6 micrograms per sample. Naive CD45RAhigh/CD27high T cell percentages were measured by flow cytometry on a PBMC aliquot from every donor. The entry originates in a study of blood T cells in healthy people across ages (dated by TCRdb to between 2014 and 2017). Turning to the overall study: In model experiments, template switching captured roughly one uniquely barcoded TCR beta cDNA molecule for every two T cells. The study measured age-related changes in TCR beta repertoire diversity using deep sequencing normalized with unique cDNA molecular identifiers. Donors were grouped into four age groups: young (average 16 years), middle-aged (about 38), aged (around 60) and long-lived (around 80). To avoid experimental bias, donors of different ages were spread randomly across the sequencing lanes. For two donors (one aged 18 to 29 and one aged 80 or older), the study analyzed two additional independent replicas of 1 million unique cDNA reads from the same blood draw. What the study reported, not specific to this receptor: As age increased, observed TCR beta diversity per million T cells dropped in a roughly linear way, and a significant reduction was already evident by age about 36. A strong correlation was found between observed TCR beta diversity and the percentage of naive T cells measured by flow cytometry. Because profiling used bulk unsorted PBMCs, naive and antigen-experienced compartments could not be compared conclusively. Compared with the aged group, the long-lived group had more naive CD4+ T cells, fewer expanded clones and increased TCR diversity, suggesting age selection. Donor CMV infection status was unknown, potentially confounding age-related changes in expanded clonotypes. Estimates of total diversity based on one million sequenced T cells were considered lower bounds and underestimates.

Library method: 5' RACE. The sequencing machine was an Illumina HiSeq 2500. The second PCR ran for about 6 to 11 cycles and used a J-beta primer mix along with a sample-barcoded 5' primer. A unique molecular identifier was introduced onto each TCR beta cDNA molecule by a template-switch 5' adaptor carrying 12 random nucleotides. At least 3 million CDR3-containing paired-end reads were obtained from each sample. The Mint cDNA synthesis kit, primed by a TRBC-specific oligonucleotide, was used to synthesize first-strand cDNA from all RNA. Following uracil-DNA glycosylase treatment, all cDNA underwent a first 18-cycle PCR with the universal primers M1SS and BC2_uni_R. From the authors' description of their analysis: For normalization, 1 million high-quality reads were randomly selected from each sample, with every read carrying a distinct molecular identifier. Reads sharing molecular identifiers were discarded rather than binned into consensus sequences. CDR3 identification, clonotype clustering and error correction used MiTCR with a Q25 quality threshold and the strictest error-elimination algorithm. Lower-bound total TCR beta diversity was estimated with a nonparametric unseen species model using Euler transformation. TCRdb reprocessing: public reads trimmed at Q25 with fastp, clones called with MiXCR, in-frame beta chains kept. Each record represents a unique CDR3 protein, reported with the most common genes and DNA among its rows. For this entry, the V and J calls and clone size follow TCRdb and not the study's own pipeline. This sample comprises 1.5 million to 2 million distinct CDR3 sequences, around 48% of them detected only once. Together, the top ten hold around 2.1% of the sample.

Taken from the germline V gene, the CDR1 and CDR2 loops are SGHRS and YFSETQ. V is shortened by 6 bases, J by 0 bases, and the region joining them spans 19 bases. Measured from the cysteine to the phenylalanine, the CDR3 is 16 residues long. Solely the CDR3 DNA is kept, with 48 bases framed from the first base. This clonotype was sampled from a woman aged 40 to 55 in good health. The sequence joins TRBV5-1 to TRBJ2-7; the D region possibly corresponds to TRBD2 (5 bases align). The material sequenced was blood. The CDR3 sequence is CASTYYDSGVSYEQYF. The sequence in DNA is TGCGCCAGCACCTATTATGATTCCGGGGTCTCCTACGAGCAGTACTTC.